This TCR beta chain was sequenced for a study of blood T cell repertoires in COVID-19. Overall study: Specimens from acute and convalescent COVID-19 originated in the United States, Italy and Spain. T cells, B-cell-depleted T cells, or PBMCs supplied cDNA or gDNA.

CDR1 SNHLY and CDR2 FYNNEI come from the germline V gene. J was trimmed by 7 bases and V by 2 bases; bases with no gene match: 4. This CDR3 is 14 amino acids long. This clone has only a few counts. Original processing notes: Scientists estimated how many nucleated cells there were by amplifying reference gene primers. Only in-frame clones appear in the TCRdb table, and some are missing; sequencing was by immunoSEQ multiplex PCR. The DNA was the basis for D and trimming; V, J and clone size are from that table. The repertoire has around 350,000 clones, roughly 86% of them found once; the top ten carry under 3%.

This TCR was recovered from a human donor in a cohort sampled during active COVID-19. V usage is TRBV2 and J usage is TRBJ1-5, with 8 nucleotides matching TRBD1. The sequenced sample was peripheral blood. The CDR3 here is CASSEQGAGQPQHF. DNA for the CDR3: TGTGCCAGCAGTGAACAGGGGGCTGGACAGCCCCAGCATTTT.